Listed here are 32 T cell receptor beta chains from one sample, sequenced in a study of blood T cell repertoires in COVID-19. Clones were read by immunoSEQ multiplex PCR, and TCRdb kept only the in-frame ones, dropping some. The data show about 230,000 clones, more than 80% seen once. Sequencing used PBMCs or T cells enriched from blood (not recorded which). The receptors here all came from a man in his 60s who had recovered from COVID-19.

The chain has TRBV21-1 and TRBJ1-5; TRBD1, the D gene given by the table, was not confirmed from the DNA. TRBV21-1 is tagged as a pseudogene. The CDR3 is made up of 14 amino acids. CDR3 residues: CASGGTVKNQPQHF. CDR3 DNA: TGTGCCAGCGGGGGGACAGTGAAGAATCAGCCCCAGCATTTT.

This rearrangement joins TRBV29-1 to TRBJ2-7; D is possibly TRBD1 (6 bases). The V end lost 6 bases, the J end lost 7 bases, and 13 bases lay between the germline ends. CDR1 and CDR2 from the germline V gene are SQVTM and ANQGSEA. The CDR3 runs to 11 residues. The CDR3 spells CSVWTAWEQYF. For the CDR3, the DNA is TGCAGCGTGTGGACAGCCTGGGAGCAGTACTTC.

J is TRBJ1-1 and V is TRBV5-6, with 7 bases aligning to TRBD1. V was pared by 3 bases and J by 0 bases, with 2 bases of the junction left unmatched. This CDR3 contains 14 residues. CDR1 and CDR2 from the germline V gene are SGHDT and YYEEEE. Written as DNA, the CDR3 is TGTGCCAGCAGCTGGGACAGAGTGAACACTGAAGCTTTCTTT. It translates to CASSWDRVNTEAFF. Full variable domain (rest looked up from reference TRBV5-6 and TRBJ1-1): DAGVTQSPTHLIKTRGQQVTLRCSPKSGHDTVSWYQQALGQGPQFIFQYYEEEERQRGNFPDRFSGHQFPNYSSELNVNALLLGDSALYLCASSWDRVNTEAFFGQGTRLTVV.

The CDR3 DNA sequence: TGTGCCAGCAGCCAAGCAAAAGACAGGGTTGGGATCTATGGCTACACCTTC. Its protein product is CASSQAKDRVGIYGYTF. The rearrangement uses TRBV3-1 (or the pseudogene TRBV3-2) and TRBJ1-2, with 7 bases lining up with TRBD1. Trimming took 1 base from V and 4 from J; bases not matched to a gene: 12. CDR1 LGHDT and CDR2 YNNKEL come from the germline V gene (reference sequence). CDR3 length: 17 residues.

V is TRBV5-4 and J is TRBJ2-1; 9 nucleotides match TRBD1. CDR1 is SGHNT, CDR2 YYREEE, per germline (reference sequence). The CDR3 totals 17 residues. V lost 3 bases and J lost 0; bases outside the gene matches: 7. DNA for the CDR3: TGTGCCAGCAGCTCTCCGGACAGGGGAAACTCCTACAATGAGCAGTTCTTC. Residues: CASSSPDRGNSYNEQFF.

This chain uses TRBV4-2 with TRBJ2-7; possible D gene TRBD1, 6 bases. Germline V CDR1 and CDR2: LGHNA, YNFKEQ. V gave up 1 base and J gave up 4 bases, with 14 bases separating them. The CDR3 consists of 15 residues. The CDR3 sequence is CASSQGMTGQYEQYF. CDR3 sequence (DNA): TGTGCCAGCAGCCAAGGAATGACAGGACAATACGAGCAGTACTTC.

The CDR3 spells CASSDGTDQETQYF. As DNA, the CDR3 is TGTGCCAGCAGTGACGGGACAGACCAAGAGACCCAGTACTTC. The chain combines TRBV6-1 with TRBJ2-5, with 7 bases identical to TRBD1. The CDR3 has 14 amino acids. Trimming cost V 3 bases and J 0 bases; bases outside gene matches: 1. From germline, CDR1 is MNHNS and CDR2 SASEGT.

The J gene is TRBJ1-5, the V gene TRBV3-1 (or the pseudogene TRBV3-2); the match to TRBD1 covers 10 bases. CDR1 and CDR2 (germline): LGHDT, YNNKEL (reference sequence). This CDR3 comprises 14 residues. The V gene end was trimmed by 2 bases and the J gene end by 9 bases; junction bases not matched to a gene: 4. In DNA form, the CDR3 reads TGTGCCAGCAGCCAAATGACAGGGGGCAGGCCCCAGCATTTT. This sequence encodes CASSQMTGGRPQHF.

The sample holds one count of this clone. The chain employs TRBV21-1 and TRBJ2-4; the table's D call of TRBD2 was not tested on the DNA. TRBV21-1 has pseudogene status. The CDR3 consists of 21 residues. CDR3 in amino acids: CASPTTTGLAGGRWAKNIQYF. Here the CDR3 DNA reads TGTGCCAGCCCGACGACAACGGGACTAGCGGGGGGGCGGTGGGCCAAAAACATTCAGTACTTC.

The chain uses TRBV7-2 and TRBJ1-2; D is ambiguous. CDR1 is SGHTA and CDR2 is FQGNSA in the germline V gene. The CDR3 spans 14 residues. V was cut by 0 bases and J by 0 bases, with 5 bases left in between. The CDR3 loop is CASSLAAANYGYTF. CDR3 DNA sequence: TGTGCCAGCAGCTTAGCGGCAGCTAACTATGGCTACACCTTC.

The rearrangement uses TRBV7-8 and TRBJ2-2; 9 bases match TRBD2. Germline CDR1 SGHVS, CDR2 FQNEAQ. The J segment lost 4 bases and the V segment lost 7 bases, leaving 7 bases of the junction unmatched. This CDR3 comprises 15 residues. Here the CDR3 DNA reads TGTGCCAGCACCAGGACTAGCGCGGGCACCGGGGAGCTGTTTTTT. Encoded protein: CASTRTSAGTGELFF.

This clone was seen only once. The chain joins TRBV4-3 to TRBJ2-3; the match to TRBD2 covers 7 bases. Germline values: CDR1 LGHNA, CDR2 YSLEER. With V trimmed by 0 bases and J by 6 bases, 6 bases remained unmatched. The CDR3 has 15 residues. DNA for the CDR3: TGCGCCAGCAGCCAAGAGCTCCGGGGGGTCGATACGCAGTATTTT. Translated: CASSQELRGVDTQYF.

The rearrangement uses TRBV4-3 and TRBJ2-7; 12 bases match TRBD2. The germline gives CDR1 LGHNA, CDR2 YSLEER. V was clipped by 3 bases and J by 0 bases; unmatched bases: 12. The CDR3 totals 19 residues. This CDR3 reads CASSQEKALAGGPSYEQYF. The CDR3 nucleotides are TGCGCCAGCAGCCAGGAGAAGGCCCTAGCGGGGGGGCCCTCCTACGAGCAGTACTTC.

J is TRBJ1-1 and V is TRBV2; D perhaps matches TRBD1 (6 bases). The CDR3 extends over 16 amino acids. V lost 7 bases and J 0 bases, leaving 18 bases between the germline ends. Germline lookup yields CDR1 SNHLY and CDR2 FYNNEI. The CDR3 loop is CASKRRQEYLNTEAFF. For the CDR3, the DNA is TGTGCCAGCAAAAGGCGACAGGAATACTTGAACACTGAAGCTTTCTTT.

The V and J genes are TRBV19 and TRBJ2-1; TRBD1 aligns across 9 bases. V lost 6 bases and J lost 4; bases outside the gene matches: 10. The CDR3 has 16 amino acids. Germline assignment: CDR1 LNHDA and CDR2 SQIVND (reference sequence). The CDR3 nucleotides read TGTGCCAGTAGGGCCCGTGGACAGGGGACTTACAATGAGCAGTTCTTC. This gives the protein CASRARGQGTYNEQFF.

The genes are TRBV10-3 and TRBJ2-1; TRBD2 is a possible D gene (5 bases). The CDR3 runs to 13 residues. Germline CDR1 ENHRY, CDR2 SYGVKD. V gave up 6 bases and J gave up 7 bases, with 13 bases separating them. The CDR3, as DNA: TGTGCCATCAGCAACGGACTCAGTAATGAGCAGTTCTTC. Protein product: CAISNGLSNEQFF.

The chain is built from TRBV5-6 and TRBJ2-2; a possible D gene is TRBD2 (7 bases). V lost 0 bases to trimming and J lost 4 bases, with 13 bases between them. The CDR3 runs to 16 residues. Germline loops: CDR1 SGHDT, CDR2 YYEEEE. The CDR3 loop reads CASSLEGGSATGELFF. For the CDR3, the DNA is TGTGCCAGCAGCTTGGAGGGGGGGAGCGCCACCGGGGAGCTGTTTTTT.

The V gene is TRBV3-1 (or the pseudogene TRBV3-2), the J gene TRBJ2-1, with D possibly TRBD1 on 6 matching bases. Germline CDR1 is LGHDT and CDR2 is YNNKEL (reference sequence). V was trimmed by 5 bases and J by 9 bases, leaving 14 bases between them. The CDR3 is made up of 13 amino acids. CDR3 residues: CASSSNRVREQFF. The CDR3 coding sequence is TGTGCCAGCAGCTCAAACAGGGTACGTGAGCAGTTCTTC.

The CDR3 protein is CASSQESGKGTGELFF. The CDR3 coding sequence is TGCGCCAGCAGCCAAGAGTCAGGAAAAGGCACCGGGGAGCTGTTTTTT. This sequence joins TRBV4-3 and TRBJ2-2; D uncertain. The germline gives CDR1 LGHNA, CDR2 YSLEER. The V gene lost 0 bases and the J gene lost 4 bases, with 12 bases spanning the gap. The CDR3 loop spans 16 amino acids.

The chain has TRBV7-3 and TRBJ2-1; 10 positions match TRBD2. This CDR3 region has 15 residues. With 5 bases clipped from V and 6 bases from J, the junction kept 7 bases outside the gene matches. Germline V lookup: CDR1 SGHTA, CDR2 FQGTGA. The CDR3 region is CASSRTSGARNEQFF. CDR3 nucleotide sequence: TGTGCCAGCAGCCGCACTAGCGGGGCGCGCAATGAGCAGTTCTTC.

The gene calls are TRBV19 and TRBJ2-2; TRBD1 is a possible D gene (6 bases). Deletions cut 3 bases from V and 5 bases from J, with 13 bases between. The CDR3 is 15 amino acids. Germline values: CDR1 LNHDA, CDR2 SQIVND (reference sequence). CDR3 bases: TGTGCCAGTAGTATGTCACAGGGTCTGACCGGGGAGCTGTTTTTT. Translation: CASSMSQGLTGELFF.

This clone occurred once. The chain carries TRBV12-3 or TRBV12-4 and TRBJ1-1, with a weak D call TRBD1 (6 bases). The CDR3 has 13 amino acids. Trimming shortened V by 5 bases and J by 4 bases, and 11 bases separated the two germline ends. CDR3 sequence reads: CASSEQGGTEAFF. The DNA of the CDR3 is TGTGCCAGCAGTGAACAGGGCGGCACTGAAGCTTTCTTT.

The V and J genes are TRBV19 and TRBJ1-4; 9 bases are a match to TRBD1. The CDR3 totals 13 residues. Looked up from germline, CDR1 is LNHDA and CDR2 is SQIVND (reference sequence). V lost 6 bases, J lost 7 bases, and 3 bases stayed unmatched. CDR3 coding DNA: TGTGCCAGTAGCGGGACAGGGAGTGAAAAACTGTTTTTT. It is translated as CASSGTGSEKLFF.

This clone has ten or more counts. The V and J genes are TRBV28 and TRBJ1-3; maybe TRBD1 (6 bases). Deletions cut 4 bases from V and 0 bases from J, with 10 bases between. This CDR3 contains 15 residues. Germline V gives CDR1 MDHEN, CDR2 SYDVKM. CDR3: CASSSGGSSGNTIYF. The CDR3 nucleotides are TGTGCCAGCAGTTCGGGGGGCAGCTCTGGAAACACCATATATTTT.

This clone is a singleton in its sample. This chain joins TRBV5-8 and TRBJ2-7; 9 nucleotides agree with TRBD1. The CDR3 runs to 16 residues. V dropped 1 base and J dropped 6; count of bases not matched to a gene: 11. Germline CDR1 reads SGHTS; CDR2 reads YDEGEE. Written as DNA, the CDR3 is TGTGCCAGCAGCTTGTATGTAGGGACAGGGACCGCCGAGCAGTACTTC. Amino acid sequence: CASSLYVGTGTAEQYF.

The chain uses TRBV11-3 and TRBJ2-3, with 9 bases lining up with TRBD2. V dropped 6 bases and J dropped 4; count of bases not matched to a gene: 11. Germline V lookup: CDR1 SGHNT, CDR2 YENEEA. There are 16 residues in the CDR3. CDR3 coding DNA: TGTGCCAGCAGGTCAACTAGCGGGCCATTGTCAGATACGCAGTATTTT. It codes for CASRSTSGPLSDTQYF.

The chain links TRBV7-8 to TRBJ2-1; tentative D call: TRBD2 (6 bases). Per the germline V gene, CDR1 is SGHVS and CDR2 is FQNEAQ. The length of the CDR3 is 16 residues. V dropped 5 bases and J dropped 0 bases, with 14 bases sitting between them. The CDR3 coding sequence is TGTGCCAGCAGCACCCAGGGACTTTCCTCCTACAATGAGCAGTTCTTC. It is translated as CASSTQGLSSYNEQFF.

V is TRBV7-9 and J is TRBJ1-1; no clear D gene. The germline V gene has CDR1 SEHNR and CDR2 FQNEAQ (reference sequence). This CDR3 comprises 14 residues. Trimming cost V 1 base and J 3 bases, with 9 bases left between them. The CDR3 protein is CASSLGGDYTEAFF. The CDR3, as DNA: TGTGCCAGCAGCTTAGGTGGAGACTACACTGAAGCTTTCTTT.

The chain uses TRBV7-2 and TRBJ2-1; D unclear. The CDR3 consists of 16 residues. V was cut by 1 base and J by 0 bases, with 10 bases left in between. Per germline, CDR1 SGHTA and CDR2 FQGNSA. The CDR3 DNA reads TGTGCCAGCAGCTTAGTCCGCCGTAGCTCCTACAATGAGCAGTTCTTC. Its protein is CASSLVRRSSYNEQFF.

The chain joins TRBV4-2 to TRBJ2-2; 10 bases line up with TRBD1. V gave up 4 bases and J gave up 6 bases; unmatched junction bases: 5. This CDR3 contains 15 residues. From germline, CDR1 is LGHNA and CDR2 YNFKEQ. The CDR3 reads CASSPLGQGAGELFF. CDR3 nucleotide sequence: TGTGCCAGCAGCCCCTTAGGACAGGGGGCCGGGGAGCTGTTTTTT.

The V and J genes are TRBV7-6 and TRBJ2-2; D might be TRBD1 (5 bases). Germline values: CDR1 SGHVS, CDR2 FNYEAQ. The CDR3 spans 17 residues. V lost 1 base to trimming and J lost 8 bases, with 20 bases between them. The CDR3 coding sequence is TGTGCCAGCAGCTTAGTCTGGGGCCCCGGCGGAGCTGGGGAGCTGTTTTTT. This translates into CASSLVWGPGGAGELFF.

The CDR3 loop is CASSHNRVYGVTEAFF. CDR3 nucleotide sequence: TGTGCCAGCAGCCACAACAGGGTGTACGGGGTCACTGAAGCTTTCTTT. The chain has TRBV3-1 (or the pseudogene TRBV3-2) and TRBJ1-1; possibly TRBD1 for D (6 bases). The CDR3 length is 16 residues. CDR1 is LGHDT and CDR2 is YNNKEL in the germline V gene (reference sequence). Trimming removed 3 bases from V and 4 bases from J, with 18 bases in between.